The 29 T cell receptor beta chains in this list originate from one sample, sequenced in a study of shared clonotypes between healthy human individuals. TCRdb's table, derived via immunoSEQ multiplex PCR, lists solely in-frame clones and lacks some. The sample shows more than 150,000 clones, 66% of them seen only once. The sequencing sample was made of memory CD4+ T cells sorted from blood. Subset indicated: CD45RA-negative fraction. These receptors originate from a man younger than 40 in good health.

The sample holds many counts of this clone. The gene calls are TRBV7-9 and TRBJ2-3; D uncertain. The ends were cut back, 5 bases at V and 4 bases at J, with 7 bases in the middle. The germline gives CDR1 SEHNR, CDR2 FQNEAQ (reference sequence). The CDR3 length is 12 residues. CDR3 nucleotide sequence: TGTGCCAGCAGCCCATTGTCAGATACGCAGTATTTT. Amino acid sequence: CASSPLSDTQYF.

V is TRBV28 and J is TRBJ2-6; D not resolved. There are 16 residues in the CDR3. Germline V gene lookup returns CDR1 MDHEN and CDR2 SYDVKM. With 5 bases removed from V and 2 bases from J, the gap between germline ends came to 13 bases. In DNA form, the CDR3 reads TGTGCCAGCAGTGGGTTCCTCATGGCTGGGGCCAACGTCCTGACTTTC. It is translated as CASSGFLMAGANVLTF. Full variable domain (outside the CDR3, taken from reference TRBV28 and TRBJ2-6): DVKVTQSSRYLVKRTGEKVFLECVQDMDHENMFWYRQDPGLGLRLIYFSYDVKMKEKGDIPEGYSVSREKKERFSLILESASTNQTSMYLCASSGFLMAGANVLTFGAGSRLTVL.

In nucleotides, the CDR3 is TGCGCCAGCAGTGAGAGGTTCCAAGAGACCCAGTACTTC. It translates to CASSERFQETQYF. V and J are TRBV10-2 and TRBJ2-5; no definite D call. The germline V and J ends were trimmed by 2 bases and 1 base, with 5 bases remaining between them. The germline V gene has CDR1 WSHSY and CDR2 SAAADI. The CDR3 runs 13 residues.

The V call is TRBV27, the J call TRBJ1-2, with D possibly matching TRBD1 (6 bases). Germline V CDR1 and CDR2: MNHEY, SMNVEV (reference sequence). This CDR3 is 15 amino acids long. Trimming pared 5 bases from V and 8 bases from J, leaving 21 bases between. CDR3 in amino acids: CASSMQKQGYGGYTF. The DNA of the CDR3 is TGTGCCAGCAGTATGCAAAAACAGGGATACGGAGGCTACACCTTC.

The chain joins TRBV10-1 to TRBJ2-5; D unresolved. Trimming shortened V by 3 bases and J by 3 bases, and 8 bases separated the two germline ends. The CDR3 consists of 13 residues. Germline CDR1 and CDR2: WNHNN and SYGVQD (reference sequence). In DNA, the CDR3 is TGCGCCAGCAGTGATAATCACGAAGAGACCCAGTACTTC. It codes for CASSDNHEETQYF.

The chain carries TRBV7-6 and TRBJ1-5; D gene ambiguous. Germline CDR1 SGHVS, CDR2 FNYEAQ. CDR3 length: 16 residues. The V gene lost 2 bases and the J gene lost 6 bases, with 17 bases spanning the gap. The CDR3 spells CASSLKTFGEGQPQHF. For the CDR3, the DNA is TGTGCCAGCAGCTTAAAGACATTTGGAGAGGGTCAGCCCCAGCATTTT.

This clone occurred once. The V call is TRBV6-6, the J call TRBJ2-5, with D possibly matching TRBD2 (5 bases). V dropped 5 bases and J dropped 1 base, with 11 bases sitting between them. CDR1 is MNHNY, CDR2 SVGAGI, per germline (reference sequence). The CDR3 is 14 amino acids. The CDR3 bases are TGTGCCAGCAGTCCCCGGGGTAGCCAAGAGACCCAGTACTTC. Its translation: CASSPRGSQETQYF.

This clone came up a few times. The chain couples TRBV7-2 to TRBJ1-2; possibly TRBD1 for D (5 bases). The CDR3 is 13 residues long. The V gene lost 4 bases and the J gene lost 6 bases, with 12 bases spanning the gap. CDR1 is SGHTA and CDR2 is FQGNSA in the germline V gene. CDR3 amino acids: CASSSDSYDGYTF. The CDR3 DNA follows: TGTGCCAGCAGCTCCGACAGCTACGATGGCTACACCTTC.

To note about this clone: One junction end disagrees with the germline gene, perhaps due to a read error. The chain is built from TRBV14 and TRBJ2-7, with D possibly TRBD2 on 5 matching bases. CDR1 SGHDN and CDR2 FVKESK come from the germline V gene. CDR3 size: 15 residues. The CDR3 region has the DNA TGTGCCAGCAGCAAAGAGGGCCTTTCCTCCTACGAGCAGTACTTC. This gives the protein CASSKEGLSSYEQYF.

The gene calls are TRBV5-1 and TRBJ2-2; TRBD2 is a possible D gene (6 bases). Trimming left V 4 bases short and J 6 bases short, with 16 bases between. The CDR3 covers 15 residues. The germline V gene encodes CDR1 SGHRS and CDR2 YFSETQ. CDR3 in amino acids: CASSRRDLPPGELFF. In DNA form, the CDR3 reads TGCGCCAGCAGCCGACGGGACTTGCCACCCGGGGAGCTGTTTTTT.

Only a few counts were recorded for this clone. The chain uses TRBV11-3 and TRBJ2-3; tentatively, D is TRBD1 (6 bases). V lost 5 bases to trimming and J lost 1 base, with 13 bases between them. This CDR3 spans 15 amino acids. Per germline, CDR1 SGHNT and CDR2 YENEEA. The CDR3 DNA sequence: TGTGCCAGCAGCCCCAGCAGGGGCGGCACAGATACGCAGTATTTT. It translates to CASSPSRGGTDTQYF.

This clone was picked up a small number of times. The chain carries TRBV11-2 and TRBJ2-5; D may be TRBD2 (6 bases). The germline V gene has CDR1 SGHAT and CDR2 FQNNGV. The V gene lost 1 base and the J gene lost 5 bases, with 11 bases spanning the gap. The CDR3 extends over 14 amino acids. Here the CDR3 reads CASSLGDSGETQYF. In nucleotides, the CDR3 is TGTGCCAGCAGCTTAGGGGACTCAGGGGAGACCCAGTACTTC.

This clone came up a few times. The same CDR3 can be traced to other DNA sequences in this sample. The chain couples TRBV25-1 to TRBJ2-1; 8 bases agree with TRBD1. The trim removed 3 bases at V and 9 bases at J, leaving 4 bases unmatched. The CDR3 consists of 13 residues. Germline V lookup: CDR1 MGHDK, CDR2 SYGVNS. The CDR3: CASSETGAGEQFF. The CDR3 DNA follows: TGTGCCAGCAGTGAGACAGGGGCAGGTGAGCAGTTCTTC.

This chain joins TRBV30 and TRBJ1-1, with 7 bases that match TRBD1. V lost 3 bases to trimming and J lost 6 bases; unmatched junction nucleotides: 13. The germline V gene has CDR1 GTSNPN and CDR2 SVGIG (reference sequence). This CDR3 region has 15 residues. The CDR3 is CAWRPTGWGCPEAFF. CDR3 nucleotide sequence: TGTGCCTGGAGGCCGACAGGGTGGGGATGTCCTGAAGCTTTCTTT.

The rearrangement joins TRBV11-3 to TRBJ2-2; 7 bases line up with TRBD2. Germline CDR1 is SGHNT and CDR2 is YENEEA. The CDR3 has 18 amino acids. V lost 1 base to trimming and J lost 4 bases; unmatched junction nucleotides: 12. CDR3 sequence reads: CASSLGVAGRRGTGELFF. The DNA for the CDR3 is TGTGCCAGCAGCTTAGGGGTAGCGGGCCGTCGGGGCACCGGGGAGCTGTTTTTT.

This chain joins TRBV11-3 and TRBJ1-1; D call uncertain. The germline V gene encodes CDR1 SGHNT and CDR2 YENEEA. Trimming removed 5 bases at V and 1 base at J, with 11 bases between. The CDR3 is 14 residues long. CDR3 amino acids: CASSLSWGNTEAFF. CDR3 bases: TGTGCCAGCAGCCTATCGTGGGGGAACACTGAAGCTTTCTTT.

This clone showed up just a few times. The chain uses TRBV30 and TRBJ1-2; unclear D gene. Germline values: CDR1 GTSNPN, CDR2 SVGIG (reference sequence). V lost 0 bases, J lost 2 bases, and 7 bases lay in between. This CDR3 is 13 amino acids long. CDR3 amino acids: CAWSVATNYGYTF. In DNA form, the CDR3 reads TGTGCCTGGAGTGTGGCTACGAACTATGGCTACACCTTC.

This chain joins TRBV11-2 and TRBJ2-3; no clear D gene. CDR1 and CDR2 from the germline V gene are SGHAT and FQNNGV. With 5 bases removed from V and 6 bases from J, the gap between germline ends came to 15 bases. The CDR3 is 14 amino acids. The chain's CDR3 is CASSPGWSVDTQYF. The CDR3 DNA sequence: TGTGCCAGCAGCCCCGGCTGGAGCGTGGATACGCAGTATTTT.

The chain is built from TRBV7-2 and TRBJ2-3; D perhaps matches TRBD1 (6 bases). V was cut by 3 bases and J by 7 bases, with 8 bases left in between. Germline V lookup: CDR1 SGHTA, CDR2 FQGNSA. The CDR3 length is 12 residues. This CDR3 is CASSFTGHTQYF. The CDR3 DNA sequence: TGTGCCAGCAGCTTCACAGGGCATACGCAGTATTTT.

The chain uses TRBV29-1 and TRBJ2-2, with 7 bases fitting TRBD1. CDR1 and CDR2 from the germline V gene are SQVTM and ANQGSEA. This CDR3 spans 14 amino acids. Trimming cost V 7 bases and J 7 bases; bases outside gene matches: 12. The CDR3 sequence is CSGSNLQGRGELFF. In DNA form, the CDR3 reads TGCAGCGGTTCAAACCTACAGGGGCGCGGGGAGCTGTTTTTT.

CDR3 nucleotides: TGTGCCAGCAGCCCCCAAGTGAGCCGGCCCCAGCATTTT. This gives the protein CASSPQVSRPQHF. The chain joins TRBV7-4 to TRBJ1-5; D unclear. V lost 5 bases and J 9 bases, leaving 14 bases between the germline ends. Germline V gene sequence: CDR1 SGHVT, CDR2 SQSDAQ. This CDR3 spans 13 amino acids.

The V gene is TRBV5-6, the J gene TRBJ2-5; D is possibly TRBD1 or TRBD2 (5 bases each). The ends were cut back, 0 bases at V and 1 base at J, with 13 bases in the middle. This CDR3 is built from 16 residues. The germline V gene has CDR1 SGHDT and CDR2 YYEEEE. CDR3 in DNA: TGTGCCAGCAGCTTGGCGATGGGGGTAGGCCAAGAGACCCAGTACTTC. It encodes CASSLAMGVGQETQYF. The full variable domain, in which reference TRBV5-6 and TRBJ2-5 provide the parts outside the CDR3, is DAGVTQSPTHLIKTRGQQVTLRCSPKSGHDTVSWYQQALGQGPQFIFQYYEEEERQRGNFPDRFSGHQFPNYSSELNVNALLLGDSALYLCASSLAMGVGQETQYFGPGTRLLVL.

The gene calls are TRBV20-1 and TRBJ2-1; D is undetermined. CDR3 length equals 11 residues. V was pared by 5 bases and J by 4 bases, with 6 bases between. Germline values: CDR1 DFQATT, CDR2 SNEGSKA (reference sequence). The CDR3 spells CSASQYNEQFF. CDR3 in DNA: TGCAGTGCTTCTCAATACAATGAGCAGTTCTTC.

The rearrangement links TRBV11-3 to TRBJ2-1; D might be TRBD1 (6 bases). The CDR3 is 12 residues long. V was clipped by 5 bases and J by 7 bases, with 9 bases between them. Germline CDR1 reads SGHNT; CDR2 reads YENEEA. DNA of the CDR3: TGTGCCAGCAGCATCCAGGGGAATGAGCAGTTCTTC. As protein: CASSIQGNEQFF.

The chain is built from TRBV5-1 and TRBJ2-7, with 8 bases fitting TRBD1. V lost 2 bases, J lost 2 bases, and 12 bases stayed unmatched. This CDR3 comprises 17 residues. The germline CDR1 and CDR2 sequences are SGHRS and YFSETQ. The CDR3 reads CASSFREGQGKTYEQYF. The CDR3 coding sequence is TGCGCCAGCAGCTTCAGGGAAGGACAGGGAAAAACCTACGAGCAGTACTTC.

This chain's CDR3 is CASSLRLAGVDTQYF. CDR3 nucleotides: TGTGCCAGCAGCTTGAGACTAGCGGGTGTGGATACGCAGTATTTT. V is TRBV11-3 and J is TRBJ2-3; 10 bases align to TRBD2. Trimming removed 3 bases from V and 6 bases from J; junction bases left unmatched: 6. Germline lookup yields CDR1 SGHNT and CDR2 YENEEA. The CDR3 is 15 residues long.

The rearrangement uses TRBV11-2 and TRBJ2-1; 7 bases agree with TRBD1. The CDR3 is 15 amino acids. With 3 bases clipped from V and 6 bases from J, the junction kept 8 bases outside the gene matches. Germline V gives CDR1 SGHAT, CDR2 FQNNGV. CDR3 in DNA: TGTGCCAGCAGCTTCTCCTCGCCAGGGGGCAATGAGCAGTTCTTC. This sequence encodes CASSFSSPGGNEQFF.

This chain uses TRBV6-6 with TRBJ2-5; 9 positions agree with TRBD2. Germline CDR1 MNHNY, CDR2 SVGAGI (reference sequence). The CDR3 extends over 14 amino acids. Trimming at V came to 2 bases and at J to 5 bases, leaving 3 bases not matched to a gene. This chain's CDR3 is CASSYVAGGETQYF. CDR3 nucleotides: TGTGCCAGCAGTTACGTTGCGGGAGGGGAGACCCAGTACTTC.

This sequence joins TRBV2 and TRBJ2-5, with D possibly matching TRBD1 (5 bases). This CDR3 is 13 amino acids long. Germline CDR1 reads SNHLY; CDR2 reads FYNNEI. The V end lost 7 bases, the J end lost 5 bases, and 14 bases lay between the germline ends. CDR3 region: CASTPGLEETQYF. The CDR3 DNA reads as TGTGCCAGCACGCCAGGGTTAGAGGAGACCCAGTACTTC.